The rows below give T cell receptor beta chains drawn from one sample of a study of cytomegalovirus exposure and HLA in healthy donors. Sequencing was performed with immunoSEQ multiplex PCR; in TCRdb, only in-frame clones are kept and a portion is missing. The sample lists about 240,000 clones; 87% were seen once. Sequenced input: PBMCs. The source is a young man in good health and CMV-seronegative. Both conserved end residues are part of each CDR3. Fields, in order: D gene, V gene, J gene, clone size, CDR3 DNA, CDR3 protein. D genes are given only for firm matches. Not all rows give a size; the values are once, few, many and, for expanded clones, a class.

>.|TRBV7-2|TRBJ2-7|.
TGTGCCAGCAGAGCCCGGTTGAGCTCCTACGAGCAGTACTTC
CASRARLSSYEQYF
>TRBD2|TRBV25-1|TRBJ2-2|few
TGTGCCAGCAGTGATCCTACCGGGACTAGCAACACCGGGGAGCTGTTTTTT
CASSDPTGTSNTGELFF
>.|TRBV15|TRBJ1-6|few
TGTGCCACCAGCAAAGGGGTTAATTCACCCCTCCACTTT
CATSKGVNSPLHF
>.|TRBV6-1|TRBJ1-1|many
TGTGCCAGCATCAGGGTCGCAGAAGCTTTCTTT
CASIRVAEAFF
>TRBD1|TRBV2|TRBJ1-5|.
TGTGCCAGCAGTCGGACAGGGAAAAATCAGCCCCAGCATTTT
CASSRTGKNQPQHF
>.|TRBV7-9|TRBJ2-7|once
TGTGCCAGCAGCTTAGGGGCGGGACAGCCTAACTACGAGCAGTACTTC
CASSLGAGQPNYEQYF
>TRBD1|TRBV19|TRBJ1-1|.
TGTGCCAGTAGTATCGGACAGGGGGACACTGAAGCTTTCTTT
CASSIGQGDTEAFF
>TRBD2|TRBV15|TRBJ2-5|.
TGTGCCACCAGCAGAGCTACGGGAGGGGGAGAGACCCAGTACTTC
CATSRATGGGETQYF
>.|TRBV5-1|TRBJ2-7|.
TGCGCCAGCAGCTTGGATGGCAGGCACACCTACGAGCAGTACTTC
CASSLDGRHTYEQYF
>.|TRBV4-3|TRBJ2-3|.
TGCGCCAGCAGCCTCCAGGGGGGTGTCGGCACAGATACGCAGTATTTT
CASSLQGGVGTDTQYF
>.|TRBV28|TRBJ2-2|once
TGTGCCAGCAGTTTATTAGACATAACCGGGGAGCTGTTTTTT
CASSLLDITGELFF
>.|TRBV27|TRBJ2-1|.
TGTGCCAGCAGTCCCTATAGCTACAATGAGCAGTTCTTC
CASSPYSYNEQFF
>.|TRBV7-2|TRBJ2-1|.
TGTGCCAGCAGCTTTGGCTATGAGCAGTTCTTC
CASSFGYEQFF
>.|TRBV30|TRBJ2-2|.
TGTGCCTGGAGCCCGACAGGGAACACCGGGGAGCTGTTTTTT
CAWSPTGNTGELFF
>TRBD2|TRBV5-1|TRBJ2-7|.
TGCGCCAGCAGCTTTCTAGCGGAGGCCTACGAGCAGTACTTC
CASSFLAEAYEQYF
>TRBD2|TRBV4-3|TRBJ2-1|.
TGCGCCAGCAGCCAAGAGAGCGGGAGCTACAATGAGCAGTTCTTC
CASSQESGSYNEQFF
>.|TRBV19|TRBJ2-7|.
TGTGCCAGTAGTATAGGGTACAGGGTAATTGCCGAGCAGTACTTC
CASSIGYRVIAEQYF
>.|TRBV6-5|TRBJ2-3|.
TGTGCCAGCAGCCAATTCGATACGCAGTATTTT
CASSQFDTQYF
>.|TRBV5-1|TRBJ1-2|.
TGCGCCAGCAGCTTGGCGAGGCAGGGGTATGGCTACACCTTC
CASSLARQGYGYTF
>TRBD2|TRBV7-2|TRBJ2-7|.
TGTGCCAGCAGCCCGGGACTATTCTACGAGCAGTACTTC
CASSPGLFYEQYF
>.|TRBV28|TRBJ1-5|few
TGTGCCAGCAGTTTCACAGGGCTACAGCCCCAGCATTTT
CASSFTGLQPQHF
>.|TRBV9|TRBJ2-1|.
TGTGCCAGCAGCCCCCGATGGTCGCGGTCCTACAATGAGCAGTTCTTC
CASSPRWSRSYNEQFF
>.|TRBV11-2|TRBJ2-3|.
TGTGCCAGCAGCTCCCGGTCAGATACGCAGTATTTT
CASSSRSDTQYF
>TRBD2|TRBV29-1|TRBJ2-3|.
TGCAGCGTTCGGGGTTGGCGGGGGGTTAGCACAGATACGCAGTATTTT
CSVRGWRGVSTDTQYF
>TRBD2|TRBV7-9|TRBJ2-5|.
TGTGCCAGCAGCTTAGCCCTTAGCGGGACCCAAGAGACCCAGTACTTC
CASSLALSGTQETQYF
>TRBD2|TRBV28|TRBJ2-5|.
TGTGCCAGCAGGCCCCTGGGGGGGTTAGAGACCCAGTACTTC
CASRPLGGLETQYF
>.|TRBV5-1|TRBJ2-2|once
TGCGCCAGCAGCTTGGCCTTCAACACCGGGGAGCTGTTTTTT
CASSLAFNTGELFF
>.|TRBV4-1|TRBJ2-5|.
TGCGCCAGCAGCCAAGGAGTAGATGAGACCCAGTACTTC
CASSQGVDETQYF
>.|TRBV14|TRBJ1-2|.
TGTGCCAGCAGCCAAGATTGGGGCCCGCGGGGCTACACCTTC
CASSQDWGPRGYTF
>TRBD1|TRBV28|TRBJ1-2|few
TGTGCCAGCAGTTTAACCGGACAGGGGGCCTATGGCTACACCTTC
CASSLTGQGAYGYTF
>TRBD1|TRBV28|TRBJ1-6|few
TGTGCCAGCAGTAGACAGACAGGGTTGGGTTCACCCCTCCACTTT
CASSRQTGLGSPLHF
>.|TRBV28|TRBJ2-3|.
TGTGCCAGCAGTCGAACAGACCGAGTTGATACGCAGTATTTT
CASSRTDRVDTQYF
>TRBD2|TRBV27|TRBJ2-2|.
TGTGCCAGCACCAAGCGGGGGATCACCGGGGAGCTGTTTTTT
CASTKRGITGELFF
>TRBD2|TRBV4-1|TRBJ2-1|.
TGCGCCAGCAGCCTCGAACGGGGGACTACTTACAATGAGCAGTTCTTC
CASSLERGTTYNEQFF
>TRBD1|TRBV9|TRBJ1-6|.
TGTGCCACCGGGCCAGGGACAGCCGCTAATTCACCCCTCCACTTT
CATGPGTAANSPLHF
>.|TRBV27|TRBJ2-7|.
TGTGCCAGCAGATTGAGGGCCTCCTACGAGCAGTACTTC
CASRLRASYEQYF